This TCR beta chain was identified in a study of T cells after yellow fever vaccination. Study-wide results and caveats: The secondary response was weaker but peaked faster, day 5 versus 15. Boosting was followed by the reappearance of most primary-vaccination clones (about 97% CD4, about 89% CD8). FACS-sorted repertoires could harbor abundant contaminating bulk-population clonotypes.

This CDR3 is built from 13 residues. CDR1 and CDR2 (germline): MGHRA, YSYEKL. V gave up 5 bases and J gave up 9 bases, with 16 bases separating them. TCRdb re-analysed the 5' RACE reads in MiXCR, keeping a single row per CDR3 protein. The sample gives hundreds of thousands of distinct CDR3 sequences, approximately 13% of which show up once; about 14% is in the top ten. A note on this clonotype: Its antigen is currently unknown.

This TCR was recovered from a man between 25 and 39 years old who received the YFV17D yellow fever vaccine. The sequencing used PBMCs, collected on the day of the yellow fever booster vaccination. The rearrangement links TRBV4-1 to TRBJ2-5, with D uncertain. CDR3 sequence (DNA): TGCGCCAGCAGCACCAATCGTAACCAGGCCCAGTACTTC. This translates into CASSTNRNQAQYF.